The 14 T cell receptor beta chains below come from one sample, sequenced in a study of blood T cell repertoires in COVID-19. Assay used: immunoSEQ multiplex PCR; TCRdb lists only in-frame clones, some missing. The sample shows 150,000 to 200,000 clones, 80% of them seen only once. Specimen: PBMCs or T cells enriched from blood (not recorded which). The origin of the receptors is a man in his forties who had recovered from COVID-19.

This clone was counted a few times. The rearrangement joins TRBV27 to TRBJ1-3, with 8 bases that match TRBD1. Germline V CDR1 and CDR2: MNHEY, SMNVEV (reference sequence). V shed 6 bases, J shed 4 bases, and the junction held 5 bases outside the gene matches. The CDR3 is 14 amino acids. The CDR3 coding sequence is TGTGCCAGCAGACAGGGGGTTTCAGGAAACACCATATATTTT. Protein product: CASRQGVSGNTIYF.

V usage is TRBV19 and J usage is TRBJ2-5; 9 nucleotides agree with TRBD1. The ends lost 6 bases at V and 3 bases at J; junction bases unmatched: 14. CDR3 length equals 17 residues. Per the germline V gene, CDR1 is LNHDA and CDR2 is SQIVND (reference sequence). The CDR3 sequence is CASREETAGTGKETQYF. In nucleotides, the CDR3 is TGTGCCAGTAGGGAAGAGACCGCCGGGACAGGGAAAGAGACCCAGTACTTC.

The gene calls are TRBV7-3 and TRBJ2-3; 8 bases agree with TRBD1. Germline CDR1 is SGHTA and CDR2 is FQGTGA. J was trimmed by 4 bases and V by 1 base; bases with no gene match: 4. The length of the CDR3 is 15 residues. The CDR3 DNA reads as TGTGCCAGCAGCTTAAATCCAGGGGGCTCAGATACGCAGTATTTT. Translated, it gives CASSLNPGGSDTQYF.

The gene calls are TRBV6-5 and TRBJ1-6, with TRBD1 identical over 7 bases. This CDR3 comprises 14 residues. Germline trimming cut 4 bases from V and 7 bases from J; bases unmatched to any gene: 4. CDR1 is MNHEY and CDR2 is SVGAGI in the germline V gene. In nucleotides, the CDR3 is TGTGCCAGCAGTTGGGACAGAACAAATTCACCCCTCCACTTT. It encodes CASSWDRTNSPLHF.

This chain links TRBV30 with TRBJ1-2, with a tentative D call TRBD1 (5 bases). Germline V gives CDR1 GTSNPN, CDR2 SVGIG (reference sequence). V gave up 4 bases and J gave up 5 bases, with 17 bases separating them. This CDR3 has 14 residues. In DNA form, the CDR3 reads TGTGCCTGGACTCTGGGGGGTCTCGTGTATGGCTACACCTTC. It encodes CAWTLGGLVYGYTF.

V is TRBV7-9 and J is TRBJ1-1, with TRBD1 as a possible D gene (5 bases). Trimming shortened V by 10 bases and J by 7 bases, and 16 bases separated the two germline ends. The CDR3 consists of 12 residues. Germline V gene data show CDR1 as SEHNR and CDR2 as FQNEAQ (reference sequence). The CDR3 protein is CATKQGPFEAFF. DNA of the CDR3: TGTGCCACGAAGCAGGGCCCCTTTGAAGCTTTCTTT.

The chain employs TRBV6-5 and TRBJ1-5; the D gene is possibly TRBD1 (5 bases). V was cut by 5 bases and J by 5 bases, with 10 bases left in between. CDR1 is MNHEY and CDR2 is SVGAGI in the germline V gene. The CDR3 length is 13 residues. CDR3 residues: CASSRLGDQPQHF. The CDR3 DNA reads as TGTGCCAGCAGTCGCCTAGGGGATCAGCCCCAGCATTTT.

The rearrangement links TRBV18 to TRBJ2-7; a possible D gene is TRBD2 (7 bases). V gave up 4 bases and J gave up 3 bases, with 13 bases separating them. This CDR3 is 14 amino acids long. Germline CDR1 KGHSH, CDR2 LQKENI. The CDR3 sequence: CASSQGGGSYEQYV. The CDR3, as DNA: TGTGCCAGCTCACAAGGGGGGGGCAGCTACGAGCAGTACGTC.

The chain uses TRBV30 and TRBJ1-1; D is perhaps TRBD1 (6 bases). The CDR3 consists of 15 residues. Trimming took 4 bases from V and 1 from J, leaving 16 bases between them. The germline V gene has CDR1 GTSNPN and CDR2 SVGIG (reference sequence). The CDR3 bases are TGTGCCTGGAATAGCGGGGGCTGGTGGAACACTGAAGCTTTCTTT. Amino acid sequence: CAWNSGGWWNTEAFF.

In the case of this clone: The conserved phenylalanine or tryptophan normally closing the CDR3 is absent here, so this likely arose from a read error. No DNA is shown, since the ends of the CDR3 on it are uncertain; the CDR3 is the one TCRdb lists. The chain employs TRBV21-1 and TRBJ1-1; the DNA was not used to check the table's D call, TRBD1. TRBV21-1 is recorded as a pseudogene. The CDR3 has 10 residues if both end residues are counted. The CDR3 loop reads CASSNDRGTV.

Only a few counts were recorded for this clone. The J gene is TRBJ1-6, the V gene TRBV7-3; 8 positions agree with TRBD1. V trimming: 6 bases; J trimming: 5 bases; junction bases outside the gene matches: 3. This CDR3 comprises 14 residues. Germline values: CDR1 SGHTA, CDR2 FQGTGA. The DNA of the CDR3 is TGTGCCAGCAGTAGGACAGGGAATAATTCACCCCTCCACTTT. It is translated as CASSRTGNNSPLHF.

V and J are TRBV19 and TRBJ2-7, with D tentatively TRBD2 (6 bases). Trimming removed 6 bases from V and 7 bases from J, with 10 bases in between. This CDR3 spans 11 amino acids. Germline V gives CDR1 LNHDA, CDR2 SQIVND (reference sequence). CDR3 bases: TGTGCCAGTAGAGGGACTGTTGAGCAGTACTTC. Protein: CASRGTVEQYF.

The chain carries TRBV5-1 and TRBJ2-5; TRBD2 aligns across 16 bases. The CDR3 extends over 16 amino acids. The V and J ends lost 6 bases and 5 bases, in that order; junction bases with no gene match: 7. Germline values: CDR1 SGHRS, CDR2 YFSETQ. The chain's CDR3 is CASTPGLAGGRETQYF. CDR3 in DNA: TGCGCCAGCACGCCGGGACTAGCGGGGGGGCGGGAGACCCAGTACTTC.

The gene calls are TRBV30 and TRBJ2-7; unclear D gene. Per germline, CDR1 GTSNPN and CDR2 SVGIG (reference sequence). V lost 3 bases, J lost 2 bases, and 8 bases lay in between. CDR3 length equals 12 residues. The CDR3 bases are TGTGCCTGGAGCGCCTCTACCTACGAGCAGTACTTC. Translating it yields CAWSASTYEQYF.